Presented here are 4 T cell receptor beta chains from one specimen sequenced in a study of cytomegalovirus exposure and HLA in healthy donors. 13 Jbeta primers and 60 Vbeta primers were used for the PCR. TCRdb's table, derived via immunoSEQ multiplex PCR, lists solely in-frame clones and lacks some. The sample has about 160,000 clones, 80% to 90% seen once. Sequencing used PBMCs. Receptors originate from a woman under 30 in good health and CMV-seronegative.

This clone was seen only once. The gene calls are TRBV27 and TRBJ1-5; 7 nucleotides align to TRBD1. Germline CDR1 and CDR2: MNHEY and SMNVEV (reference sequence). The CDR3 loop spans 17 amino acids. With V trimmed by 7 bases and J by 4 bases, 16 bases remained unmatched. The CDR3 is CASTSLGKGAVNQPQHF. The DNA of the CDR3 is TGTGCCAGCACCTCCCTCGGAAAGGGGGCCGTTAATCAGCCCCAGCATTTT.

The V and J genes are TRBV6-1 and TRBJ1-6; weak D call: TRBD1 (6 bases). Trimming removed 3 bases from V and 13 bases from J, with 16 bases in between. CDR3 length: 14 amino acids. The germline V gene has CDR1 MNHNS and CDR2 SASEGT. This CDR3 reads CASSERQETSPLHF. CDR3 coding DNA: TGTGCCAGCAGTGAGCGACAGGAAACGTCGCCCCTCCACTTT.

This clone was detected only a few times. CDR3 loop: CASSLEAVTDTQYF. CDR3 DNA sequence: TGCGCCAGCAGCTTGGAGGCGGTCACAGATACGCAGTATTTT. V gene TRBV5-1 combines with J gene TRBJ2-3; D gene ambiguous. The CDR3 is 14 amino acids. Germline lookup yields CDR1 SGHRS and CDR2 YFSETQ. V dropped 0 bases and J dropped 2 bases, with 7 bases sitting between them. The whole variable domain, remainder taken from reference TRBV5-1 and TRBJ2-3, is KAGVTQTPRYLIKTRGQQVTLSCSPISGHRSVSWYQQTPGQGLQFLFEYFSETQRNKGNFPGRFSGRQFSNSRSEMNVSTLELGDSALYLCASSLEAVTDTQYFGPGTRLTVL.

A remark on this clone: Germline and junction disagree at one end, which may indicate a read error. The identical CDR3 is also encoded by other nucleotide sequences in the sample. The rearrangement uses TRBV6-5 and TRBJ2-7; 7 bases fit TRBD1. The CDR3 covers 13 residues. The germline gives CDR1 MNHEY, CDR2 SVGAGI. CDR3: CASSWPEGGQQYF. The CDR3 DNA is TGCGCCAGCAGTTGGCCGGAAGGGGGCCAGCAGTACTTC.